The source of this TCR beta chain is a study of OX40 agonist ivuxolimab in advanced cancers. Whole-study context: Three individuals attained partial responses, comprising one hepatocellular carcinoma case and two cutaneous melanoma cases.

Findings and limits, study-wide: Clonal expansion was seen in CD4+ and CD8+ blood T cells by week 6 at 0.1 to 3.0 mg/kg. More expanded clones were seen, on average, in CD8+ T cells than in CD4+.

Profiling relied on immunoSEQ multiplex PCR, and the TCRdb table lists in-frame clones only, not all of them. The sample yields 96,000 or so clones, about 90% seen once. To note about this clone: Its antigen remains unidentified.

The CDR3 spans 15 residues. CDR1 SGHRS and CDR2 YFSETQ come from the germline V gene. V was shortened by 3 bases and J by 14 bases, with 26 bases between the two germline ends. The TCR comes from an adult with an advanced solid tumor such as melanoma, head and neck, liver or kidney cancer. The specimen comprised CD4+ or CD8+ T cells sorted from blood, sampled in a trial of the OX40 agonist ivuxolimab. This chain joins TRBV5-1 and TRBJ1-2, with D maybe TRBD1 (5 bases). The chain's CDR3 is CASSSIFRDLTDGTF. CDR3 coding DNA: TGCGCCAGCAGCTCCATATTTAGGGACCTCACAGATGGGACCTTC. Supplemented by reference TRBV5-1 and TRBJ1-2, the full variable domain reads KAGVTQTPRYLIKTRGQQVTLSCSPISGHRSVSWYQQTPGQGLQFLFEYFSETQRNKGNFPGRFSGRQFSNSRSEMNVSTLELGDSALYLCASSSIFRDLTDGTFGSGTRLTVV.